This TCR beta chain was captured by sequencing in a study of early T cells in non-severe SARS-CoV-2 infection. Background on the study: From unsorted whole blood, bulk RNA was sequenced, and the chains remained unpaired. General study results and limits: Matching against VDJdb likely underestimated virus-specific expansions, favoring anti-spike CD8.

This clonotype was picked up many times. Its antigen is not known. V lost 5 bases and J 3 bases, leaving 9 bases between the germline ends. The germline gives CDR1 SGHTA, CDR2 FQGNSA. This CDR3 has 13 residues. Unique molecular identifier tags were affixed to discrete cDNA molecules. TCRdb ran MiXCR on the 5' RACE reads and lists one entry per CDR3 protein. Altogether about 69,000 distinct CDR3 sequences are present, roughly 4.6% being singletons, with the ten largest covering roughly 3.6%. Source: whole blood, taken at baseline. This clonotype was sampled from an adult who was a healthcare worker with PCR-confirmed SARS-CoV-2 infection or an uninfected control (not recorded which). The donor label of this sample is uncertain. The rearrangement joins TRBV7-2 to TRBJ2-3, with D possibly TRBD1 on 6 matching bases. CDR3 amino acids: CASSGGRTDTQYF. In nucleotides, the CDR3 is TGTGCCAGCAGCGGGGGCCGGACAGATACGCAGTATTTT.